This record looks at one T cell receptor (beta chain) sequence and its context. TCRdb's table, derived via immunoSEQ multiplex PCR, lists solely in-frame clones and lacks some. The data show over 20,000 clones, 70% to 90% seen once. The sample comes from a study of OX40 agonist ivuxolimab in advanced cancers. CDR1 is SGDLS and CDR2 is YYNGEE in the germline V gene. The CDR3 spans 15 residues. Germline trimming cut 0 bases from V and 4 bases from J; bases unmatched to any gene: 2. Collection of blood occurred at baseline, at cycle 4 day 1, and at cycle 7 day 1. The specimen comprised CD4+ or CD8+ T cells sorted from blood, sampled in a trial of the OX40 agonist ivuxolimab. This chain uses TRBV9 with TRBJ2-1; 9 positions agree with TRBD2. The TCR comes from an adult with an advanced solid tumor such as melanoma, head and neck, liver or kidney cancer. The CDR3 nucleotides are TGTGCCAGCAGCGTAGTCCTAGCGGGGTACAATGAGCAGTTCTTC. Amino acid sequence: CASSVVLAGYNEQFF.